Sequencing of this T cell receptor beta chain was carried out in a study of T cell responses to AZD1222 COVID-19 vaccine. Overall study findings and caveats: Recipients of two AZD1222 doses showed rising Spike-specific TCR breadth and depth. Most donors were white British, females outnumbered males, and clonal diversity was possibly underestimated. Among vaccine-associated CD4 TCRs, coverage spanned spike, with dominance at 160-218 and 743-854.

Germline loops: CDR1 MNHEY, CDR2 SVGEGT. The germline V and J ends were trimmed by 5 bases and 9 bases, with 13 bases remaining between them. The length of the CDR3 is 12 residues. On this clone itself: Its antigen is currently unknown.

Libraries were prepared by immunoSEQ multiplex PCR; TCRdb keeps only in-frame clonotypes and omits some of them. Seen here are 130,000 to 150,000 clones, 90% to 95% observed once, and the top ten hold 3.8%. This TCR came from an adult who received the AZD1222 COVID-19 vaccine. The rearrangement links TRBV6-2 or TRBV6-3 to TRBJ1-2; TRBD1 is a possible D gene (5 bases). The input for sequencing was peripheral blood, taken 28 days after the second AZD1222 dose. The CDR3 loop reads CASSTTTVRYTF. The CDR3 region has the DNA TGTGCCAGCAGTACTACGACAGTTCGCTACACCTTC.